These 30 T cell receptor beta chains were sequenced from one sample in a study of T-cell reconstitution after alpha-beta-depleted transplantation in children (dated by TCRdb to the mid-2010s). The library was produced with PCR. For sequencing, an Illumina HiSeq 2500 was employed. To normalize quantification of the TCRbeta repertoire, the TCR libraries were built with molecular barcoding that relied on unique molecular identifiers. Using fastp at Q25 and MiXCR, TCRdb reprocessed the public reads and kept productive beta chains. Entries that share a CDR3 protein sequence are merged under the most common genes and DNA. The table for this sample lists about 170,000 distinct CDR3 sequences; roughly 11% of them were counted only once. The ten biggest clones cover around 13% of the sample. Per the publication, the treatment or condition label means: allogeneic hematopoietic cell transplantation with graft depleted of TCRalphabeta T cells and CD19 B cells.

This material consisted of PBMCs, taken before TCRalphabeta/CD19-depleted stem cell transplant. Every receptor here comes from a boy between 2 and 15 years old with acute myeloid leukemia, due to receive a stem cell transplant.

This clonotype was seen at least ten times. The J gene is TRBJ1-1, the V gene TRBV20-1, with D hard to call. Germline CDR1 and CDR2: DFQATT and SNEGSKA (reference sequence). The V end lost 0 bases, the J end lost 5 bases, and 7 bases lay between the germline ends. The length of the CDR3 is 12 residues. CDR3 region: CSARDPGTEAFF. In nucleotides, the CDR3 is TGCAGTGCTAGAGATCCCGGGACTGAAGCTTTCTTT.

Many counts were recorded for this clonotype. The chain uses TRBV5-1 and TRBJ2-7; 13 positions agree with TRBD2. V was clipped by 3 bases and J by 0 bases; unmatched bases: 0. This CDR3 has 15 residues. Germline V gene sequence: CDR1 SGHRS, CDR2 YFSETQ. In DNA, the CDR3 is TGCGCCAGCAGCTGGACTAGCGGGAGCTCCTACGAGCAGTACTTC. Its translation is CASSWTSGSSYEQYF.

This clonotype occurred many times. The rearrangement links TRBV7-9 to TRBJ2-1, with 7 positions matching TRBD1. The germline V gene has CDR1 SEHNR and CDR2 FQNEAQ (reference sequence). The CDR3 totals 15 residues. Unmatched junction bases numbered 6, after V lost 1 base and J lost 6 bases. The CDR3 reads CASSLENRGSNEQFF. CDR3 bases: TGTGCCAGCAGCTTAGAGAACAGGGGAAGCAATGAGCAGTTCTTC.

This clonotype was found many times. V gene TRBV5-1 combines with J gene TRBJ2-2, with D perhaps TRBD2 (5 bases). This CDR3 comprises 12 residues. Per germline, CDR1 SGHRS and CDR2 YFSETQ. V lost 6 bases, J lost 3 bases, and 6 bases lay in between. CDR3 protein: CASTGDTGELFF. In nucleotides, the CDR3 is TGCGCCAGCACCGGGGACACCGGGGAGCTGTTTTTT.

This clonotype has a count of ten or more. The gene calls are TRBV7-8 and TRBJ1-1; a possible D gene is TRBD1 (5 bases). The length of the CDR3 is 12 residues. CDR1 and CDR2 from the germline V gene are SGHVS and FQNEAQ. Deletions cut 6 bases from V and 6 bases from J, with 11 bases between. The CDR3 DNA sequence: TGTGCCAGCAGTCAGGGAGACGCTGAAGCTTTCTTT. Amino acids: CASSQGDAEAFF.

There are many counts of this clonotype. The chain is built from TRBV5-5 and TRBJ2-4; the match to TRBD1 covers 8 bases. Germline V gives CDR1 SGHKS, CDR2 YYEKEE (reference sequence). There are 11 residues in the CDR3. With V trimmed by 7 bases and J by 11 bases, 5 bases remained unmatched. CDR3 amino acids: CASRQGKVQYF. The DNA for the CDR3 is TGTGCCAGCCGACAGGGGAAGGTTCAGTACTTC.

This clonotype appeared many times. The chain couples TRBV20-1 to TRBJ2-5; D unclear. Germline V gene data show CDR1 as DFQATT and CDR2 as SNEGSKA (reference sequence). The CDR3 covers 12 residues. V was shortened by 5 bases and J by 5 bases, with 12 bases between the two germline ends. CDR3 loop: CSAYLGSETQYF. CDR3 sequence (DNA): TGCAGTGCTTATTTAGGGTCTGAGACCCAGTACTTC.

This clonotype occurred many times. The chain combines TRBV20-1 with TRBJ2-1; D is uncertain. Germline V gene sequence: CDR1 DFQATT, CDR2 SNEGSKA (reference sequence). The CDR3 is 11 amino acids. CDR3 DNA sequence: TGCAGCGCGACACCGTACAATGAGCAGTTCTTC. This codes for CSATPYNEQFF.

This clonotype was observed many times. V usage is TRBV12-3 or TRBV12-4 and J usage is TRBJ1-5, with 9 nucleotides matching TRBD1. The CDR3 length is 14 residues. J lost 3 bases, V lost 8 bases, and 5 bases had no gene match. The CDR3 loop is CASGDRVDNQPQHF. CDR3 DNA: TGTGCCAGCGGGGACAGGGTGGACAATCAGCCCCAGCATTTT.

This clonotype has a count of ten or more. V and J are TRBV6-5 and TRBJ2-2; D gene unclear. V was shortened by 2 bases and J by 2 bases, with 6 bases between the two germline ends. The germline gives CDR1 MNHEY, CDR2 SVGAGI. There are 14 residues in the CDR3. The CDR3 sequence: CASSYPTNTGELFF. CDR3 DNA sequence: TGTGCCAGCAGTTACCCCACAAACACCGGGGAGCTGTTTTTT.

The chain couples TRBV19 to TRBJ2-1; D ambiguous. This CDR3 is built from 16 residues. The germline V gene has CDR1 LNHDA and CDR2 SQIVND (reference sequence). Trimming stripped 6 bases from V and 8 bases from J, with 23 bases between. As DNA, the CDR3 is TGTGCCAGTAGCTCCCCTGGCCGCAACCCATCCGATGAGCAGTTCTTC. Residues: CASSSPGRNPSDEQFF. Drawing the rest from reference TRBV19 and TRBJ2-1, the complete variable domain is DGGITQSPKYLFRKEGQNVTLSCEQNLNHDAMYWYRQDPGQGLRLIYYSQIVNDFQKGDIAEGYSVSREKKESFPLTVTSAQKNPTAFYLCASSSPGRNPSDEQFFGPGTRLTVL.

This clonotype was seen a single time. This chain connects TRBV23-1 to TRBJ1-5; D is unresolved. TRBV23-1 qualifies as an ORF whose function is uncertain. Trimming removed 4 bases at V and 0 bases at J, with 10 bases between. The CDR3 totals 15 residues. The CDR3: CASSRFRHSNQPQHF. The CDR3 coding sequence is TGCGCCAGCAGTCGATTTCGACATAGCAATCAGCCCCAGCATTTT.

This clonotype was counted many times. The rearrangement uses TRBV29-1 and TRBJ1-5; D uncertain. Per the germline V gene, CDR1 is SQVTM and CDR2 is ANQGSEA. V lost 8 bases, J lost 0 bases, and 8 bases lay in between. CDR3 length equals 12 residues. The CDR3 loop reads CSPSYSNQPQHF. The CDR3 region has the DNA TGCAGCCCTAGTTATAGCAATCAGCCCCAGCATTTT.

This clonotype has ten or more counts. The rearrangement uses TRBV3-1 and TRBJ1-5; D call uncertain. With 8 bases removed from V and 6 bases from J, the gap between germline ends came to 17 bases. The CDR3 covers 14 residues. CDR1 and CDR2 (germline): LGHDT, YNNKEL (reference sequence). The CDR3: CASGSRENTQPQHF. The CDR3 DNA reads TGTGCCAGCGGCTCCCGGGAAAATACTCAGCCCCAGCATTTT.

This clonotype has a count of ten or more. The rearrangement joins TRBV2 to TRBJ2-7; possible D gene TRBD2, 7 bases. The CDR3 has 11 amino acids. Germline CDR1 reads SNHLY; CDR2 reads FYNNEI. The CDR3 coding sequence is TGTGCCAGCACAACGACAGGCCGGGGGGTCGTC. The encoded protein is CASTTTGRGVV.

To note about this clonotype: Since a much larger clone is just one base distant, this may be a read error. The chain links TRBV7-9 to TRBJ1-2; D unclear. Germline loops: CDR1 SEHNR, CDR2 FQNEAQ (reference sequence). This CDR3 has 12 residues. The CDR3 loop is CASSPSYYGDTF. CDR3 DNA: TGTGCCAGCAGCCCGAGTTACTATGGCGACACCTTC.

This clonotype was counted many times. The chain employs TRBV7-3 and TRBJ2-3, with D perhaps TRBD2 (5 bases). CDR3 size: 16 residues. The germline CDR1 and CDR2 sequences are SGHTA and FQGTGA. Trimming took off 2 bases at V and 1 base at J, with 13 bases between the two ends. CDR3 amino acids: CASSLSSSQGTDTQYF. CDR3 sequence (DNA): TGTGCCAGCAGCTTATCCTCTAGCCAGGGCACAGATACGCAGTATTTT. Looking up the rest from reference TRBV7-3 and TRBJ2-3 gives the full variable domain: GAGVSQTPSNKVTEKGKYVELRCDPISGHTALYWYRQSLGQGPEFLIYFQGTGAADDSGLPNDRFFAVRPEGSVSTLKIQRTERGDSAVYLCASSLSSSQGTDTQYFGPGTRLTVL.

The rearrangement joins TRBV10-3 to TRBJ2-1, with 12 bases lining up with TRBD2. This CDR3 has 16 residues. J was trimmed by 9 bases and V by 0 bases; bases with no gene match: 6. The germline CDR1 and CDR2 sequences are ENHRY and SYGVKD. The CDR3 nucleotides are TGTGCCATCAGTGAGTCTACGGCTAGCGGGAGGGTTGAGCAGTTCTTC. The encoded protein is CAISESTASGRVEQFF.

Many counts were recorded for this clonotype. The CDR3 spells CASSSFLAGGRGTQYF. The CDR3 DNA is TGCGCCAGCAGCTCATTTCTAGCGGGGGGCCGAGGTACGCAGTATTTT. The rearrangement joins TRBV5-1 to TRBJ2-3, with TRBD2 matching 11 bases. Trimming took 3 bases from V and 8 from J; bases not matched to a gene: 11. The germline V gene has CDR1 SGHRS and CDR2 YFSETQ. This CDR3 contains 16 residues.

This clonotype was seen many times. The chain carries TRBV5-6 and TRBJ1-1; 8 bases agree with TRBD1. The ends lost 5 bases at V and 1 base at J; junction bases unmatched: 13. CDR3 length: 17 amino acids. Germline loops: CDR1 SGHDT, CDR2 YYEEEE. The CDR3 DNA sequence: TGTGCCAGCAGGAAGTCAGACAGGGGCGCCGGGAACACTGAAGCTTTCTTT. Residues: CASRKSDRGAGNTEAFF. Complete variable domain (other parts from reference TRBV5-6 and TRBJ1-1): DAGVTQSPTHLIKTRGQQVTLRCSPKSGHDTVSWYQQALGQGPQFIFQYYEEEERQRGNFPDRFSGHQFPNYSSELNVNALLLGDSALYLCASRKSDRGAGNTEAFFGQGTRLTVV.

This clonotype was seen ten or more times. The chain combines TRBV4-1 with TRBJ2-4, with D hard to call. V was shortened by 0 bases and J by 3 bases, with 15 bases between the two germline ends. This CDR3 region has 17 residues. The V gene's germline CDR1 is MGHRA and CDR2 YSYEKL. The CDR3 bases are TGCGCCAGCAGCCAAGATCATGGGGATGTGGGCAAAAACATTCAGTACTTC. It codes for CASSQDHGDVGKNIQYF.

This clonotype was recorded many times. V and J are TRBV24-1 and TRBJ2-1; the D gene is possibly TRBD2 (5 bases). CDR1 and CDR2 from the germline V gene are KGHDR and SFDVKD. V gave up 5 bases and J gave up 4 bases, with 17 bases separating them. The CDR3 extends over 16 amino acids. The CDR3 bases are TGTGCCACCAGTGCGGTTTACGGGAACGATTACAATGAGCAGTTCTTC. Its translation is CATSAVYGNDYNEQFF.

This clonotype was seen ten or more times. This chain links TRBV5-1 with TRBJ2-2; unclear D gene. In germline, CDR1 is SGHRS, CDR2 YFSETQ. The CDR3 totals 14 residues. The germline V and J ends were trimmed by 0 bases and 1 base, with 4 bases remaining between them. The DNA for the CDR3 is TGCGCCAGCAGCTTGGAACAGAACACCGGGGAGCTGTTTTTT. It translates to CASSLEQNTGELFF.

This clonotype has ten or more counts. CDR3 nucleotide sequence: TGTGCCATTAAGAGGACTAGCGGGCCCTACAATGAGCAGTTCTTC. Its protein product is CAIKRTSGPYNEQFF. V usage is TRBV28 and J usage is TRBJ2-1, with 11 bases lining up with TRBD2. The CDR3 is made up of 15 amino acids. V was clipped by 10 bases and J by 2 bases; unmatched bases: 7. Germline V gene lookup returns CDR1 MDHEN and CDR2 SYDVKM. Filled out from reference TRBV28 and TRBJ2-1, the complete variable domain reads DVKVTQSSRYLVKRTGEKVFLECVQDMDHENMFWYRQDPGLGLRLIYFSYDVKMKEKGDIPEGYSVSREKKERFSLILESASTNQTSMYLCAIKRTSGPYNEQFFGPGTRLTVL.

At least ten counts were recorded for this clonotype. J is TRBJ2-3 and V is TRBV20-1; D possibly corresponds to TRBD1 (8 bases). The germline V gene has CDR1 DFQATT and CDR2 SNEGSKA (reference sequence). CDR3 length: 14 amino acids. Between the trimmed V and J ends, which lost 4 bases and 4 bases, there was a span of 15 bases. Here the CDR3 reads CSATRQGRADTQYF. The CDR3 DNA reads TGCAGTGCTACAAGACAGGGGAGGGCAGATACGCAGTATTTT.

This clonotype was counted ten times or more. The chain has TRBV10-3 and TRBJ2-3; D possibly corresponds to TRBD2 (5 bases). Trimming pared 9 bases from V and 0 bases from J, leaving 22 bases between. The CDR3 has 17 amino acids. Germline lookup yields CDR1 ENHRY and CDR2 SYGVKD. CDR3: CAIGRPPEGVSTDTQYF. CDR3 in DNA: TGTGCCATTGGGAGACCCCCCGAAGGAGTTAGCACAGATACGCAGTATTTT.

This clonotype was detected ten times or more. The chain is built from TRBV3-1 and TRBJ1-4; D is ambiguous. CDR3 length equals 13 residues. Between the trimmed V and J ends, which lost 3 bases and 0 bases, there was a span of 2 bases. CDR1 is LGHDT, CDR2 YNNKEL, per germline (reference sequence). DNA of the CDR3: TGTGCCAGCAGCCATGCAACTAATGAAAAACTGTTTTTT. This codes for CASSHATNEKLFF.

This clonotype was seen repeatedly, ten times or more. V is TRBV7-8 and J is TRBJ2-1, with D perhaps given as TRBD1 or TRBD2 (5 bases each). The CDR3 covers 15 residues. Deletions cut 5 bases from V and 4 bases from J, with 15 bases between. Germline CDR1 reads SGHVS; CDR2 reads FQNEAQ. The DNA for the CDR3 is TGTGCCAGCAGCCCATACGGGACGCTATACAATGAGCAGTTCTTC. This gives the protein CASSPYGTLYNEQFF. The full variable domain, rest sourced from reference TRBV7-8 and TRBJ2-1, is GAGVSQSPRYKVAKRGQDVALRCDPISGHVSLFWYQQALGQGPEFLTYFQNEAQLDKSGLPSDRFFAERPEGSVSTLKIQRTQQEDSAVYLCASSPYGTLYNEQFFGPGTRLTVL.

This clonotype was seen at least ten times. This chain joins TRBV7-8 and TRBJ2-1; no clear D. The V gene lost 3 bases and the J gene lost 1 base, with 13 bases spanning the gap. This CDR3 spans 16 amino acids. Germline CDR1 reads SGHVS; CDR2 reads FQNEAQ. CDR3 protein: CASSFTFGVSYNEQFF. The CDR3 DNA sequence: TGTGCCAGCAGCTTCACGTTTGGCGTTTCCTACAATGAGCAGTTCTTC.

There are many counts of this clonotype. CDR3 region: CSARSSGGSGNTIYF. The CDR3 coding sequence is TGCAGTGCTCGGAGTAGCGGGGGCTCTGGAAACACCATATATTTT. The chain has TRBV20-1 and TRBJ1-3, with a possible D match to TRBD1 (5 bases). The germline V and J ends were trimmed by 5 bases and 0 bases, with 14 bases remaining between them. The CDR3 is 15 amino acids. Germline CDR1 DFQATT, CDR2 SNEGSKA (reference sequence).